The rows below give T cell receptor beta chains drawn from one sample of a study of T-cell memory formation after mild COVID-19. TCRdb redid the calling of the 5' RACE reads with MiXCR, one entry per CDR3 protein. The sample holds over 150,000 distinct CDR3 sequences, approximately 17% seen once. The sequencing input was PBMCs or a T cell subset sorted from them (not recorded which). These receptors were collected from a man between 18 and 29 years old who had mild COVID-19 (a few samples of this study predate the infection). Cell type and time point are not known. Both conserved end residues are part of each CDR3.

J: TRBJ1-1; V: TRBV7-9; CDR3: CASRGAGPQNTEAFF
J: TRBJ1-6; V: TRBV7-9; CDR3: CASRLGDSSPLHF
J: TRBJ1-2; V: TRBV7-2; CDR3: CASSSPTGEALYGYTF
J: TRBJ2-2; V: TRBV3-1; CDR3: CASSQLAGGLTGELFF
J: TRBJ1-1; V: TRBV29-1; CDR3: CSVRLAGNTEAFF
J: TRBJ2-5; V: TRBV20-1; CDR3: CSARGQLKETQYF
J: TRBJ2-4; V: TRBV7-2; CDR3: CASSQGHTKNIQYF
J: TRBJ1-1; V: TRBV6-5; CDR3: CASSTGGAGNTEAFF
J: TRBJ1-6; V: TRBV6-5; CDR3: CASSYWVPGQGGSPLHF
J: TRBJ2-2; V: TRBV24-1; CDR3: CATSDPDRGLHTGELFF
J: TRBJ1-2; V: TRBV12-3/TRBV12-4; CDR3: CASSQGPNYGYTF
J: TRBJ1-5; V: TRBV12-3/TRBV12-4; CDR3: CASTPVGYQPQHF
J: TRBJ2-5; V: TRBV18; CDR3: CASSPRLGQGRETQYF
J: TRBJ1-2; V: TRBV4-3; CDR3: CASSQDIRGRDGYTF
J: TRBJ2-5; V: TRBV2; CDR3: CATTSSGETQYF
J: TRBJ2-5; V: TRBV10-1; CDR3: CASSIQGSETQYF
J: TRBJ1-1; V: TRBV6-2/TRBV6-3; CDR3: CASRLPGPTAFF
J: TRBJ2-1; V: TRBV7-9; CDR3: CASSGPSGVQFF
J: TRBJ2-7; V: TRBV10-3; CDR3: CAIAGGEDSYEQYF
J: TRBJ2-3; V: TRBV5-6; CDR3: CASSPGDLGTQYF
J: TRBJ2-3; V: TRBV5-1; CDR3: CASSFSGGSDTQYF
J: TRBJ1-2; V: TRBV5-1; CDR3: CASSLLPTPGTGDYGYTF
J: TRBJ2-5; V: TRBV12-3/TRBV12-4; CDR3: CASSSGTGKETQYF
J: TRBJ2-1; V: TRBV7-2; CDR3: CASSRPPAPGQFF
J: TRBJ2-4; V: TRBV6-2/TRBV6-3; CDR3: CASALAKNIQYF
J: TRBJ1-1; V: TRBV28; CDR3: CASRGQVGRAFF
J: TRBJ1-5; V: TRBV20-1; CDR3: CSASTSNQPQHF
J: TRBJ2-5; V: TRBV7-8; CDR3: CASSLSNGLVQETQYF
J: TRBJ2-3; V: TRBV20-1; CDR3: CSASLPGGEDTQYF
J: TRBJ2-7; V: TRBV12-3/TRBV12-4; CDR3: CASSLSGTGGYEQYF
J: TRBJ1-6; V: TRBV20-1; CDR3: CSASRDYNSPLHF
J: TRBJ2-5; V: TRBV11-2; CDR3: CASSLGFPRGETQYF
J: TRBJ2-1; V: TRBV21-1; CDR3: CASSKEIRLGSLFF
J: TRBJ1-1; V: TRBV7-8; CDR3: CASSLGRRSAGSNTEAFF
J: TRBJ1-3; V: TRBV28; CDR3: CASTFSVGNTIYF
J: TRBJ2-1; V: TRBV5-1; CDR3: CASSLGLAGALNEQFF
J: TRBJ2-3; V: TRBV4-1; CDR3: CASSQPGRRGAGGSDTQYF
J: TRBJ2-3; V: TRBV7-3; CDR3: CASSPKLGGGPDTQYF
J: TRBJ2-1; V: TRBV5-1; CDR3: CASSLLSDASNEQFF
J: TRBJ2-7; V: TRBV7-2; CDR3: CASSLRRDEQYF
J: TRBJ2-1; V: TRBV9; CDR3: CASSPRGGTDNEQFF
J: TRBJ1-1; V: TRBV7-9; CDR3: CASSSSDSNTEAFF
J: TRBJ1-5; V: TRBV12-3/TRBV12-4; CDR3: CASRGLDSQPQHF
J: TRBJ1-1; V: TRBV24-1; CDR3: CATGNTPGTEAFF
J: TRBJ2-1; V: TRBV7-2; CDR3: CASSPSVGQFF
J: TRBJ1-1; V: TRBV7-3; CDR3: CASSRDSSSYTEAFF
J: TRBJ2-5; V: TRBV20-1; CDR3: CSARIGTSGGETQYF
J: TRBJ2-1; V: TRBV12-3/TRBV12-4; CDR3: CASSPGTINEQFF
J: TRBJ2-3; V: TRBV10-3; CDR3: CAISESPGTDTQYF
J: TRBJ2-2; V: TRBV5-1; CDR3: CASSYRGNTGELFF
J: TRBJ2-1; V: TRBV28; CDR3: CASSLLPSYNEQFF
J: TRBJ2-3; V: TRBV5-1; CDR3: CASSYRMVDTQYF
J: TRBJ2-4; V: TRBV12-3/TRBV12-4; CDR3: CASRDALAKNIQYF
J: TRBJ2-2; V: TRBV27; CDR3: CASSPQGGGELFF
J: TRBJ2-5; V: TRBV7-2; CDR3: CASSLQRQETQYF